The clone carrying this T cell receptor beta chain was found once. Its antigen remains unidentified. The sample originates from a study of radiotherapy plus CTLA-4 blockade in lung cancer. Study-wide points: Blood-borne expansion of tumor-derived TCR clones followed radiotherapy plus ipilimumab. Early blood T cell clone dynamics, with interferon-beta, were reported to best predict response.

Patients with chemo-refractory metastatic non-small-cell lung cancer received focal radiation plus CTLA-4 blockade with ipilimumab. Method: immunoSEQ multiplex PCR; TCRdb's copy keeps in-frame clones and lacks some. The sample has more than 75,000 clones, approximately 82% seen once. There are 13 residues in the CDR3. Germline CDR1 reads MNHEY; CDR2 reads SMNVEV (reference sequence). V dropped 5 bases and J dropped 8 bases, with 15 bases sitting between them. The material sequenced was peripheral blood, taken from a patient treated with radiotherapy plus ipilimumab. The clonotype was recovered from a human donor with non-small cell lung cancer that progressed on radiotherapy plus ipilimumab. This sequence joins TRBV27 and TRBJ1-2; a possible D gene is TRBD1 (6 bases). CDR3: CASSPRGFYGYTF. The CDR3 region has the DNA TGTGCCAGCAGTCCCAGGGGCTTCTACGGCTACACCTTC.